This TCR beta chain came from a study of CD8 T cells in ankylosing spondylitis. Study-level findings and limits: What appeared characteristic of ankylosing spondylitis blood was a TCR beta motif of eight highly homologous variants. The clones that were linked to disease were reported to be significantly enriched in matched synovial fluid samples from ankylosing spondylitis patients.

About this clonotype itself: The antigen is undetermined.

Making the TCR beta libraries involved quantitative 5'-RACE with molecular barcodes. TCRdb reprocessed the 5' RACE reads via MiXCR and lists one record per CDR3 protein. The sample lists 100,000 to 150,000 distinct CDR3 sequences, 17% occurring once. This CDR3 spans 14 amino acids. The V end lost 0 bases, the J end lost 8 bases, and 10 bases lay between the germline ends. Germline loops: CDR1 MNHEY, CDR2 SMNVEV (reference sequence). The V and J genes are TRBV27 and TRBJ2-2; D remains unclear. This sequence originates from a male donor with ankylosing spondylitis. The sample comprised blood, either unsorted or a sorted T cell fraction (not recorded which). The CDR3 bases are TGTGCCAGCAGTTTATCGTTGGCGGCAGGGGAGCTGTTTTTT. This encodes CASSLSLAAGELFF.